This entry describes one T cell receptor (beta chain). This specimen comes from a study of blood T cell repertoires in COVID-19. Study-level information: The origin of the acute and convalescent COVID-19 samples was the United States, Italy and Spain. Sources were T cells, B-cell-depleted T cells, or PBMCs; the material itself was cDNA or gDNA.

The CDR3 has 14 residues. Germline V gene sequence: CDR1 SGHRS, CDR2 YFSETQ. V lost 5 bases, J lost 2 bases, and 13 bases lay in between. In the original workflow: It was from reference gene primer amplification that nucleated cell counts were estimated. Only in-frame clones appear in the TCRdb table, and some are missing; sequencing was by immunoSEQ multiplex PCR. V, J and clone size derive from that table, while D and trimming were established from the DNA sequence. The sample records some 140,000 clones, about 80% being singletons. Sequencing input: peripheral blood. This clonotype was sampled from a woman aged 55-75 years with COVID-19, enrolled during active disease. The V call is TRBV5-1, the J call TRBJ2-5; possible D gene TRBD1, 6 bases. This CDR3 is CASSRGGPQETQYF. As DNA, the CDR3 is TGCGCCAGCAGTAGAGGGGGTCCTCAAGAGACCCAGTACTTC.